This T cell receptor beta chain was documented in a study of regulatory T cells in long-lasting Graves disease. In this sample, this clonotype turned up many times. Its antigen is unknown. The study's findings and limits: Whereas about a thousand public clonotypes were shared by new patients, persistent patients shared more, at roughly 3,000. Persistent disease showed a preference for TRBV28, TRBJ1-2 and TRBJ2-5.

Library construction for TCR beta used iRepertoire HTBI primers and Arm-PCR of CDR3 regions. TCRdb re-derived calls from the multiplex PCR reads in MiXCR, one entry per CDR3 protein. This table has 300,000 to 400,000 distinct CDR3 sequences, around 16% appearing once. The CDR3 consists of 15 residues. Between the trimmed V and J ends, which lost 1 base and 0 bases, there was a span of 10 bases. Time point reported: newly diagnosed GD, antithyroid drugs for less than 3 months. PBMCs provided the RNA from which the TCR library was made. With EDTA tubes as the receptacles, 7.5 to 10 milliliters of peripheral blood were drawn.

J is TRBJ2-7 and V is TRBV12-3 or TRBV12-4; weak D call: TRBD2 (6 bases). The sequenced sample was peripheral blood mononuclear cells (PBMCs), obtained at new diagnosis, from a patient treated with antithyroid drugs. This sequence was found in a female donor with Graves disease. The CDR3 region has the DNA TGTGCCAGCAGTTTAGGGGTAGCGGTCTCCTACGAGCAGTACTTC. Residues: CASSLGVAVSYEQYF.